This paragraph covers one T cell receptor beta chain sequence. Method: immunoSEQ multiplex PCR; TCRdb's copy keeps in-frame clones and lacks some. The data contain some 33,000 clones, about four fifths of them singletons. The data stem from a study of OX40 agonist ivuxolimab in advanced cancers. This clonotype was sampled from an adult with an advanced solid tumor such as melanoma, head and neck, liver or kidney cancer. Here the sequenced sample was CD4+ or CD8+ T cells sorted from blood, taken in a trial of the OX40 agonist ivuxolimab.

This CDR3 reads CASSFLDSLSYEQYF. CDR3 coding DNA: TGTGCCAGCAGTTTCCTGGACTCACTATCCTACGAGCAGTACTTC. This rearrangement joins TRBV28 to TRBJ2-7; tentatively, D is TRBD2 (5 bases). This CDR3 has 15 amino acids. V was cut by 3 bases and J by 1 base, with 13 bases left in between. Germline CDR1 reads MDHEN; CDR2 reads SYDVKM.